This T cell receptor beta chain was identified in a study of T cell responses to AZD1222 COVID-19 vaccine. Study-level results: Unmutated regions of variants are reportedly targeted by nearly half of spike-specific TCRs. Donors were largely white British and mainly female; clonal diversity was possibly underestimated. Spike-wide coverage was observed for vaccine-associated CD4 TCRs, with dominant responses at 160-218 and 743-854.

Produced via immunoSEQ multiplex PCR; TCRdb's table is partial and in-frame only. This sample has about 150,000 clones; 88% occur once, and the top ten carry roughly 2.9%. The CDR3 has 15 residues. Germline CDR1 SNHLY, CDR2 FYNNEI. V lost 2 bases and J 0 bases, leaving 11 bases between the germline ends. Turning to this clone: The antigen is undetermined.

The genes are TRBV2 and TRBJ2-7, with D maybe TRBD1 (6 bases). The source material was peripheral blood, sampled on day 0 of AZD1222 vaccination. The receptor comes from an adult in good health. The CDR3 protein is CASSELRGSSYEQYF. The CDR3 DNA sequence: TGTGCCAGCAGTGAATTGAGGGGGTCCTCCTACGAGCAGTACTTC.